The 4 T cell receptor beta chains below were found in one sample sequenced in a study of blood T cell repertoires in COVID-19. Profiling relied on immunoSEQ multiplex PCR, and the TCRdb table lists in-frame clones only, not all of them. The data hold about 98,000 clones, with 82% observed a single time. The specimen sequenced was peripheral blood. The receptors were gathered from an elderly man with acute or convalescent COVID-19.

The chain is built from TRBV5-1 and TRBJ2-2; TRBD1 aligns across 7 bases. The V gene end was trimmed by 7 bases and the J gene end by 5 bases; junction bases not matched to a gene: 8. Germline assignment: CDR1 SGHRS and CDR2 YFSETQ. The CDR3 runs 14 residues. This CDR3 reads CASQGQDLTGELFF. The CDR3 nucleotides are TGCGCCAGCCAAGGACAGGATTTAACCGGGGAGCTGTTTTTT.

The chain joins TRBV6-2 or TRBV6-3 to TRBJ2-5; 12 bases fit TRBD2. Germline-derived CDR1 and CDR2 are MNHEY and SVGEGT. V lost 4 bases, J lost 2 bases, and 8 bases stayed unmatched. This CDR3 spans 17 amino acids. In DNA form, the CDR3 reads TGTGCCAGCAGTTTGTCTAGCGGGGGGGCGAGGCAAGAGACCCAGTACTTC. Translating gives CASSLSSGGARQETQYF.

The gene calls are TRBV7-9 and TRBJ1-4; 8 bases agree with TRBD1. Germline CDR1 reads SEHNR; CDR2 reads FQNEAQ (reference sequence). V lost 3 bases to trimming and J lost 5 bases; unmatched junction nucleotides: 2. The CDR3 covers 14 residues. CDR3: CASSFTGGNEKLFF. CDR3 coding DNA: TGTGCCAGCAGCTTTACAGGGGGAAATGAAAAACTGTTTTTT.

This chain uses TRBV18 with TRBJ1-5; the match to TRBD1 covers 9 bases. V was clipped by 3 bases and J by 6 bases; unmatched bases: 0. The CDR3 totals 13 residues. Germline lookup yields CDR1 KGHSH and CDR2 LQKENI. The CDR3 coding sequence is TGTGCCAGCTCACCGACAGGGGGTCAGCCCCAGCATTTT. It codes for CASSPTGGQPQHF.